The source of this T cell receptor (beta chain) is a study of T cell repertoires in cytomegalovirus infection. Overall study findings and caveats: The ex vivo response was dominated by HLA-C-restricted CMV-specific TCR beta clonotypes.

TCRdb re-called the reads with MiXCR, one entry per CDR3 protein. Seen here are 900,000 to 950,000 distinct CDR3 sequences, roughly 30% observed once, and the top ten hold 13%. Trimming took 1 base from V and 2 from J, leaving 8 bases between them. CDR1 and CDR2 from the germline V gene are SEHNR and FQNEAQ (reference sequence). There are 14 residues in the CDR3. As for this clonotype: Its cognate antigen is unknown.

The material sequenced was cultured CD8+ T cells from PBMCs, taken from culture after CMV antigen stimulation. The receptor was derived from a human donor in good health (CMV status not recorded). Some clones in this sample may be carry-over from other donors' samples. The chain combines TRBV7-9 with TRBJ1-2; D not certain. CDR3: CASSLEALNYGYTF. For the CDR3, the DNA is TGTGCCAGCAGCTTAGAGGCACTGAACTATGGCTACACCTTC.